The 7 T cell receptor beta chains in this list originate from one sample, sequenced in a study of shared clonotypes between healthy human individuals (dated by TCRdb to 2018 to 2020). CD8 naive samples were CD45RO-negative cells positively selected for CCR7, giving a CD45RA+CCR7+ population that excluded TemRA cells. Receptor amplification or capture employed the immunoSEQ multiplex PCR assay. Imported from immuneACCESS, the table was reduced by TCRdb to in-frame sequences with V and J called. These copies leave out some clones; in studies compared against another copy, an unresolved V gene accounts for under half, and the cause of the remainder is not known. The sample table shows roughly 2,000,000 clones, and 80% to 95% are seen once. Jointly, the top ten make up less than 2% of the sample. Sample: naive CD8+ T cells from PBMCs. The intended sense of this specimen's cell subset or site label: CD45RA+CCR7+. The origin of the receptors is a man aged 18 to 29 in good health. Some clones in this sample may be carry-over from other donors' samples.

The chain employs TRBV27 and TRBJ1-1; 8 bases are shared with TRBD1. Germline assignment: CDR1 MNHEY and CDR2 SMNVEV (reference sequence). The CDR3 runs 15 residues. The V and J ends lost 2 bases and 1 base, in that order; junction bases with no gene match: 3. CDR3 sequence reads: CASSLPGQENTEAFF. CDR3 DNA sequence: TGTGCCAGCAGTTTACCGGGACAGGAGAACACTGAAGCTTTCTTT.

This chain joins TRBV11-2 and TRBJ1-3; no firm D call. Germline CDR1 and CDR2: SGHAT and FQNNGV. The CDR3 sequence is 15 residues long. Trimming left V 1 base short and J 0 bases short, with 7 bases between. In DNA form, the CDR3 reads TGTGCCAGCAGCTTAGGCCAGTTCTCTGGAAACACCATATATTTT. Its translation is CASSLGQFSGNTIYF.

The chain recombines TRBV10-3 with TRBJ2-7; D call uncertain. CDR1 and CDR2 from the germline V gene are ENHRY and SYGVKD. V was trimmed by 3 bases and J by 3 bases, leaving 15 bases between them. This CDR3 has 15 amino acids. The CDR3 DNA follows: TGTGCCATCAGTGATGGAACCGCGACCGGCTACGAGCAGTACTTC. Its protein product is CAISDGTATGYEQYF.

This chain links TRBV2 with TRBJ2-1; a possible D gene is TRBD2 (6 bases). With 5 bases removed from V and 6 bases from J, the gap between germline ends came to 14 bases. Germline values: CDR1 SNHLY, CDR2 FYNNEI. This CDR3 has 14 residues. The CDR3 DNA follows: TGTGCCAGCAGTCTAGCGCTGCTCCCCAATGAGCAGTTCTTC. Translating it yields CASSLALLPNEQFF.

The rearrangement links TRBV5-1 to TRBJ2-3, with D tentatively TRBD1 (6 bases). Trimming removed 3 bases at V and 1 base at J, with 18 bases between. Germline V lookup: CDR1 SGHRS, CDR2 YFSETQ. This CDR3 is 17 amino acids long. CDR3 in amino acids: CASSSTPTGGGTDTQYF. CDR3 in DNA: TGCGCCAGCAGCTCAACTCCGACAGGTGGGGGCACAGATACGCAGTATTTT.

The V call is TRBV9, the J call TRBJ2-5, with 8 bases lining up with TRBD1. Germline loops: CDR1 SGDLS, CDR2 YYNGEE. The CDR3 loop spans 15 amino acids. V shed 2 bases and J 5 bases; nucleotides not matched to a gene: 8. DNA of the CDR3: TGTGCCAGCAGCGTGGGACAGGCTTTGGGGGAGACCCAGTACTTC. Residues: CASSVGQALGETQYF.

A word on this clone: The same CDR3 is also encoded by other DNA sequences in this sample. This chain joins TRBV20-1 and TRBJ2-7, with unresolved D. The V end was cut by 3 bases, the J end by 7 bases, with 7 bases between. Germline values: CDR1 DFQATT, CDR2 SNEGSKA (reference sequence). CDR3 length equals 10 residues. The CDR3 coding sequence is TGCAGTGCTAGCCTGGGAGAGCAGTACTTC. Translation: CSASLGEQYF.